Following are 18 T cell receptor beta chains from one sample sequenced in a study of sequential checkpoint blockade in melanoma. The treatment: randomized to nivolumab then ipilimumab (arm A) or the reverse (arm B). The table came from immunoSEQ multiplex PCR; TCRdb's copy has only in-frame clones and leaves some out. The sample holds 1,500 to 2,500 clones, over 20% seen once. The source material was tumor tissue (inferred from file names), sampled from a patient given nivolumab and ipilimumab in sequence. These receptors all come from a human donor with melanoma.

This chain uses TRBV19 with TRBJ1-3; D is undetermined. The V and J ends lost 6 bases and 0 bases respectively, with 9 bases between them. The CDR3 sequence is 14 residues long. CDR1 is LNHDA and CDR2 is SQIVND in the germline V gene (reference sequence). The CDR3 DNA follows: TGTGCCAGTAGCATAAAAAGCTCTGGAAACACCATATATTTT. It yields the protein CASSIKSSGNTIYF. Based on the CDR3 plus reference TRBV19 and TRBJ1-3, the full variable domain is DGGITQSPKYLFRKEGQNVTLSCEQNLNHDAMYWYRQDPGQGLRLIYYSQIVNDFQKGDIAEGYSVSREKKESFPLTVTSAQKNPTAFYLCASSIKSSGNTIYFGEGSWLTVV.

The chain employs TRBV10-2 and TRBJ1-1; D gene ambiguous. With 3 bases removed from V and 4 bases from J, the gap between germline ends came to 6 bases. Germline V gene lookup returns CDR1 WSHSY and CDR2 SAAADI. The CDR3 totals 12 residues. In DNA form, the CDR3 reads TGCGCCAGCAGTGATGCGGGCACTGAAGCTTTCTTT. Protein: CASSDAGTEAFF.

The table lists this clone with a few counts. This chain connects TRBV6-8 to TRBJ2-3, with TRBD2 matching over 14 bases. Looked up from germline, CDR1 is MNHGY and CDR2 is SAAAGT. V lost 5 bases and J lost 7; bases outside the gene matches: 11. The CDR3 has 17 residues. CDR3 residues: CASSATSGGAGSNTQYF. As DNA, the CDR3 is TGTGCCAGCAGTGCGACTAGCGGGGGGGCCGGATCTAATACGCAGTATTTT.

V is TRBV10-2 and J is TRBJ2-5, with D uncertain. The CDR3 length is 13 residues. CDR1 and CDR2 from the germline V gene are WSHSY and SAAADI. V gave up 4 bases and J gave up 3 bases, with 9 bases separating them. The CDR3 is CASSVGSKETQYF. The CDR3 region has the DNA TGCGCCAGCAGTGTAGGCAGTAAAGAGACCCAGTACTTC.

The V and J genes are TRBV28 and TRBJ2-5, with D perhaps TRBD1 or TRBD2 (5 bases each). The germline gives CDR1 MDHEN, CDR2 SYDVKM. The germline V and J ends were trimmed by 5 bases and 5 bases, with 15 bases remaining between them. The CDR3 has 14 residues. The CDR3 reads CASSQTGTRETQYF. DNA of the CDR3: TGTGCCAGCAGTCAAACCGGGACCCGGGAGACCCAGTACTTC.

The sample holds a few counts of this clone. The chain joins TRBV18 to TRBJ1-3; TRBD1 agrees at 7 bases. Germline lookup yields CDR1 KGHSH and CDR2 LQKENI. This CDR3 is built from 13 residues. V was pared by 4 bases and J by 5 bases, with 2 bases of the junction left unmatched. As DNA, the CDR3 is TGTGCCAGCTCACAGGGGGCCAGAAACACCATATATTTT. It yields the protein CASSQGARNTIYF.

There are a few counts of this clone. The chain carries TRBV6-8 and TRBJ1-5, with D unresolved. The V end was cut by 0 bases, the J end by 6 bases, with 9 bases between. The CDR3 covers 14 residues. Germline V CDR1 and CDR2: MNHGY, SAAAGT. The CDR3 reads CASSYSSLGQPQHF. In nucleotides, the CDR3 is TGTGCCAGCAGTTACTCGTCTCTTGGTCAGCCCCAGCATTTT.

This clone is labeled as medium-sized (0.01 to 0.1%). The chain uses TRBV11-3 and TRBJ2-7; 13 bases fit TRBD2. Losses at the gene ends were 4 bases for V and 2 bases for J; bases not matched to a gene: 5. This CDR3 is built from 16 residues. Germline V lookup: CDR1 SGHNT, CDR2 YENEEA. The CDR3: CASSSSGTSGTYEQYF. As DNA, the CDR3 is TGTGCCAGCAGCTCATCCGGGACTAGCGGGACCTACGAGCAGTACTTC.

This clone is categorized as medium-sized. The chain couples TRBV11-3 to TRBJ1-6, with 8 positions matching TRBD1. CDR1 and CDR2 from the germline V gene are SGHNT and YENEEA. The V gene end was trimmed by 5 bases and the J gene end by 6 bases; junction bases not matched to a gene: 9. There are 16 residues in the CDR3. The CDR3 DNA follows: TGTGCCAGCAGCAACGGACAGGGCTTCTTTAATTCACCCCTCCACTTT. The encoded protein is CASSNGQGFFNSPLHF.

This clone was seen more than once but under ten times. V gene TRBV30 combines with J gene TRBJ1-1, with D possibly being TRBD1 (6 bases). Per the germline V gene, CDR1 is GTSNPN and CDR2 is SVGIG (reference sequence). V lost 2 bases and J 7 bases, leaving 26 bases between the germline ends. This CDR3 region has 17 residues. The CDR3 DNA reads as TGTGCCTGGAGTCCGATTGTTGGGGGGCGCAGGACCGGTGAAGCTTTCTTT. Residues: CAWSPIVGGRRTGEAFF.

This chain uses TRBV19 with TRBJ1-5; the D gene is possibly TRBD1 (5 bases). The CDR3 contains 15 residues. The V gene's germline CDR1 is LNHDA and CDR2 SQIVND (reference sequence). Trimming left V 5 bases short and J 2 bases short, with 13 bases between. The CDR3 DNA is TGTGCCAGTAGTGGGGGTCAAGGAGGCAATCAGCCCCAGCATTTT. Its protein is CASSGGQGGNQPQHF.

The chain has TRBV5-1 and TRBJ2-5; TRBD1 aligns across 7 bases. The J segment lost 2 bases and the V segment lost 3 bases, leaving 13 bases of the junction unmatched. The CDR3 length is 17 residues. Germline V gene lookup returns CDR1 SGHRS and CDR2 YFSETQ. The CDR3 region has the DNA TGCGCCAGCAGCTCCCCCGACAGGGATCTTACTCAAGAGACCCAGTACTTC. The encoded protein is CASSSPDRDLTQETQYF.

Concerning this clone: A junction boundary mismatches the germline segment, possibly from a read error. The chain recombines TRBV28 with TRBJ2-2; no reliable D call. This CDR3 region has 15 residues. The germline V gene has CDR1 MDHEN and CDR2 SYDVKM. CDR3 DNA: TGTGCCAGCAGTACGACGGTATGGAACTCCGGGGAGCTGTTTTTT. Amino acid sequence: CASSTTVWNSGELFF. Looking up the rest from reference TRBV28 and TRBJ2-2 gives the full variable domain: DVKVTQSSRYLVKRTGEKVFLECVQDMDHENMFWYRQDPGLGLRLIYFSYDVKMKEKGDIPEGYSVSREKKERFSLILESASTNQTSMYLCASSTTVWNSGELFFGEGSRLTVL.

This clone is labeled as medium-sized. The chain carries TRBV6-8 and TRBJ2-1; D uncertain. V dropped 1 base and J dropped 5 bases, with 6 bases sitting between them. The CDR3 loop spans 13 amino acids. Germline V CDR1 and CDR2: MNHGY, SAAAGT. The CDR3 protein is CASSYLNHNEQFF. In DNA form, the CDR3 reads TGTGCCAGCAGTTACTTGAACCACAATGAGCAGTTCTTC.

The chain carries TRBV28 and TRBJ1-1; weak D call: TRBD1 (5 bases). Trimming took off 4 bases at V and 0 bases at J, with 9 bases between the two ends. The CDR3 is 14 residues long. Germline V gene data show CDR1 as MDHEN and CDR2 as SYDVKM. The CDR3 DNA reads as TGTGCCAGCAGTTGGGGCAGCCTGAACACTGAAGCTTTCTTT. Translating it yields CASSWGSLNTEAFF.

This clone is medium-sized by share. The chain has TRBV11-3 and TRBJ2-2; D perhaps matches TRBD2 (6 bases). Germline V gene data show CDR1 as SGHNT and CDR2 as YENEEA. The CDR3 loop spans 16 amino acids. V lost 0 bases and J lost 5, with 13 bases in between. This chain's CDR3 is CASSLDRAGGTGELFF. For the CDR3, the DNA is TGTGCCAGCAGCTTAGACAGGGCCGGGGGAACCGGGGAGCTGTTTTTT.

The chain combines TRBV19 with TRBJ1-3, with 7 positions matching TRBD1. Trimming at V came to 8 bases and at J to 0 bases, leaving 4 bases not matched to a gene. There are 14 residues in the CDR3. Germline values: CDR1 LNHDA, CDR2 SQIVND (reference sequence). CDR3 loop: CASGGDSSGNTIYF. The DNA for the CDR3 is TGTGCCAGTGGGGGGGACAGCTCTGGAAACACCATATATTTT.

This clone is classed as large. This chain joins TRBV6-8 and TRBJ1-1, with D perhaps TRBD1 (6 bases). The CDR3 runs to 19 residues. Trimming removed 0 bases at V and 0 bases at J, with 20 bases between. CDR1 and CDR2 (germline): MNHGY, SAAAGT. CDR3 nucleotides: TGTGCCAGCAGTTACTCGGTAAGCGGGGAAGGGACACTGAACACTGAAGCTTTCTTT. Its translation is CASSYSVSGEGTLNTEAFF.